This T cell receptor (beta chain) stems from a study of cytomegalovirus exposure and HLA in healthy donors. Overall study findings and caveats: It was taken for granted in presence/absence analyses that sequencing depth across donors was roughly uniform.

The PCR ran on 60 Vbeta and 13 Jbeta primers. Here immunoSEQ multiplex PCR was the method, and the copy in TCRdb shows in-frame clones only, minus some. Of fewer than 250,000 clones detected, about 74% appear once; the ten largest clones hold about a sixth. V was shortened by 1 base and J by 4 bases, with 12 bases between the two germline ends. CDR1 is SGHRS, CDR2 YFSETQ, per germline. The length of the CDR3 is 15 residues. With regard to this clone: Its antigen is as yet unknown.

This chain connects TRBV5-1 to TRBJ2-1; TRBD2 is a possible D gene (6 bases). Sequenced input: PBMCs. This sequence was found in a man aged 35 to 55 in good health and CMV-seronegative. CDR3: CASSLSGRTYNEQFF. CDR3 DNA: TGCGCCAGCAGCTTGTCAGGGAGGACTTACAATGAGCAGTTCTTC.